This T cell receptor (beta chain) was recovered during a study of blood T cell repertoires in COVID-19. Study overall: T cells, B-cell-depleted T cells, or PBMCs supplied cDNA or gDNA.

Germline lookup yields CDR1 MDHEN and CDR2 SYDVKM. V dropped 4 bases and J dropped 5; count of bases not matched to a gene: 8. This CDR3 is 15 amino acids long. TCRdb's copy holds only in-frame clones and misses some; the assay was immunoSEQ multiplex PCR. Of about 160,000 clones in the sample, 85% are singletons; the top ten hold under 6%. The sequencing sample was made of peripheral blood. The receptor's source is a woman aged 45 to 65 with COVID-19, enrolled during active disease. The rearrangement links TRBV28 to TRBJ1-2, with 9 bases identical to TRBD1. The chain's CDR3 is CASSSEGQGDYGYTF. CDR3 DNA sequence: TGTGCCAGCAGTTCCGAGGGACAGGGAGATTATGGCTACACCTTC.